The rows below give T cell receptor beta chains drawn from one sample of a study of blood T cell repertoires in COVID-19. Using immunoSEQ multiplex PCR, the repertoire was profiled, and TCRdb retains in-frame clones only, with some absent. The repertoire holds around 330,000 clones, under 90% seen once, with roughly 5% in the top ten. The sequenced material came from PBMCs or T cells enriched from blood (not recorded which). Source of these receptors: a man aged 55 to 70 who had recovered from COVID-19. Both conserved end residues are part of each CDR3. Fields, in order: CDR3 protein, CDR3 DNA, D gene, V gene, J gene, clone size. D genes are given only for firm matches. The size field is filled for only some rows; it gives once, few, many or a size class.

CDR3 protein: CASSLFSGKYGYTF
CDR3 DNA: TGTGCCAGCAGCTTGTTCTCAGGCAAATATGGCTACACCTTC
D gene: -
V gene: TRBV5-8
J gene: TRBJ1-2
clone size: -

CDR3 protein: CASSSPSGGEEKLFF
CDR3 DNA: TGTGCCAGCAGTTCCCCCTCGGGGGGCGAAGAAAAACTGTTTTTT
D gene: -
V gene: TRBV28
J gene: TRBJ1-4
clone size: -

CDR3 protein: CASRRGSNTGELFF
CDR3 DNA: TGTGCCAGCAGAAGGGGTTCTAACACCGGGGAGCTGTTTTTT
D gene: -
V gene: TRBV3-1/TRBV3-2
J gene: TRBJ2-2
clone size: -

CDR3 protein: CASSQVQGSGRVDTQYF
CDR3 DNA: TGTGCCAGCAGCCAAGTTCAGGGCAGCGGGAGGGTAGATACGCAGTATTTT
D gene: TRBD2
V gene: TRBV4-2
J gene: TRBJ2-3
clone size: once

CDR3 protein: CASSLVLGWGPSHSYEQYF
CDR3 DNA: TGTGCCAGCAGTCTCGTATTAGGTTGGGGGCCATCTCACTCCTACGAGCAGTACTTC
D gene: -
V gene: TRBV6-4
J gene: TRBJ2-7
clone size: -

CDR3 protein: CASSPSRVEQYF
CDR3 DNA: TGTGCCAGCAGCCCCAGCAGGGTGGAGCAGTACTTC
D gene: -
V gene: TRBV7-2
J gene: TRBJ2-7
clone size: -

CDR3 protein: CASSAIGDLARGNEQFF
CDR3 DNA: TGTGCCAGCAGTGCCATAGGGGATCTAGCCAGGGGCAATGAGCAGTTCTTC
D gene: -
V gene: TRBV6-2/TRBV6-3
J gene: TRBJ2-1
clone size: once

CDR3 protein: CASSLAQGNIQYF
CDR3 DNA: TGTGCCAGCTCACTGGCACAGGGTAACATTCAGTACTTC
D gene: -
V gene: TRBV28
J gene: TRBJ2-4
clone size: -

CDR3 protein: CASSVSGPGRGETQYF
CDR3 DNA: TGCGCCAGCAGCGTCTCAGGACCAGGGAGGGGAGAGACCCAGTACTTC
D gene: TRBD2
V gene: TRBV5-1
J gene: TRBJ2-5
clone size: once

CDR3 protein: CAWSVSGVDEQYF
CDR3 DNA: TGTGCCTGGAGTGTATCAGGGGTTGACGAGCAGTACTTC
D gene: -
V gene: TRBV30
J gene: TRBJ2-7
clone size: -

CDR3 protein: CASSMASDTDTQYF
CDR3 DNA: TGTGCCAGTAGTATGGCTAGCGACACAGATACGCAGTATTTT
D gene: -
V gene: TRBV19
J gene: TRBJ2-3
clone size: -

CDR3 protein: CASSDLAQETQYF
CDR3 DNA: TGTGCCAGCAGCGACCTAGCACAAGAGACCCAGTACTTC
D gene: -
V gene: TRBV3-1/TRBV3-2
J gene: TRBJ2-5
clone size: -

CDR3 protein: CASSLSPWGGEKLFF
CDR3 DNA: TGTGCCAGCAGTTTATCGCCGTGGGGGGGTGAAAAACTGTTTTTT
D gene: -
V gene: TRBV27
J gene: TRBJ1-4
clone size: -

CDR3 protein: CASSWGTGGQPQHF
CDR3 DNA: TGTGCCAGCAGTTGGGGGACAGGGGGACAGCCCCAGCATTTT
D gene: TRBD1
V gene: TRBV28
J gene: TRBJ1-5
clone size: once

CDR3 protein: CASSISSLSYEQYF
CDR3 DNA: TGTGCCAGCAGTATATCTTCCCTCTCCTACGAGCAGTACTTC
D gene: -
V gene: TRBV2
J gene: TRBJ2-7
clone size: once

CDR3 protein: CASSLRTGGAKNIQYF
CDR3 DNA: TGTGCCAGCAGCTTAAGGACAGGGGGAGCCAAAAACATTCAGTACTTC
D gene: TRBD1
V gene: TRBV13
J gene: TRBJ2-4
clone size: -

CDR3 protein: CASSHSGSSYEQYF
CDR3 DNA: TGTGCCAGCAGCCATAGCGGGAGCTCCTACGAGCAGTACTTC
D gene: TRBD2
V gene: TRBV3-1/TRBV3-2
J gene: TRBJ2-7
clone size: -

CDR3 protein: CASSGRRGSNTEAFF
CDR3 DNA: TGCGCCAGCAGTGGCCGGAGGGGATCGAACACTGAAGCTTTCTTT
D gene: -
V gene: TRBV10-1
J gene: TRBJ1-1
clone size: -

CDR3 protein: CASSYRIQSTDTQYF
CDR3 DNA: TGTGCCAGCAGTTACCGCATACAGAGCACAGATACGCAGTATTTT
D gene: -
V gene: TRBV27
J gene: TRBJ2-3
clone size: -

CDR3 protein: CASIVQGASGYTF
CDR3 DNA: TGTGCCAGCATCGTACAGGGCGCGAGCGGCTACACCTTC
D gene: -
V gene: TRBV27
J gene: TRBJ1-2
clone size: -

CDR3 protein: CASSGELNTEAFF
CDR3 DNA: TGTGCCAGCAGTGGGGAGTTGAACACTGAAGCTTTCTTT
D gene: -
V gene: TRBV2
J gene: TRBJ1-1
clone size: -

CDR3 protein: CASSPFRTGSSNEQFF
CDR3 DNA: TGTGCCAGCTCACCATTCAGGACAGGGAGTTCAAATGAGCAGTTCTTC
D gene: TRBD1
V gene: TRBV18
J gene: TRBJ2-1
clone size: -

CDR3 protein: CASSLSGSGRVVYEQYF
CDR3 DNA: TGTGCCAGCAGCTTGTCCGGGAGCGGGAGAGTCGTCTACGAGCAGTACTTC
D gene: TRBD2
V gene: TRBV7-8
J gene: TRBJ2-7
clone size: -

CDR3 protein: CASTPDPLGDEQYF
CDR3 DNA: TGTGCCAGCACCCCAGACCCACTCGGGGACGAGCAGTACTTC
D gene: -
V gene: TRBV6-4
J gene: TRBJ2-7
clone size: -

CDR3 protein: CATSDRGDGYTF
CDR3 DNA: TGTGCCACCAGTGACAGGGGGGATGGCTACACCTTC
D gene: TRBD1
V gene: TRBV24-1
J gene: TRBJ1-2
clone size: -

CDR3 protein: CASSLQRSNQPQHF
CDR3 DNA: TGTGCCAGCAGCTTACAGAGGAGCAATCAGCCCCAGCATTTT
D gene: -
V gene: TRBV7-2
J gene: TRBJ1-5
clone size: -

CDR3 protein: CASSSGTNNSPLHF
CDR3 DNA: TGTGCCAGCAGCTCCGGGACAAATAATTCACCCCTCCACTTT
D gene: -
V gene: TRBV7-3
J gene: TRBJ1-6
clone size: -

CDR3 protein: CASRTRTGATEAFF
CDR3 DNA: TGTGCCAGCAGAACAAGGACAGGGGCCACTGAAGCTTTCTTT
D gene: TRBD1
V gene: TRBV11-2
J gene: TRBJ1-1
clone size: -

CDR3 protein: CASSEGIAVQETQYF
CDR3 DNA: TGTGCCAGCAGCGAGGGGATAGCGGTCCAAGAGACCCAGTACTTC
D gene: -
V gene: TRBV9
J gene: TRBJ2-5
clone size: -

CDR3 protein: CASSLAGEHQPQHF
CDR3 DNA: TGTGCCAGCAGCTTAGCAGGGGAACATCAGCCCCAGCATTTT
D gene: -
V gene: TRBV7-9
J gene: TRBJ1-5
clone size: -

CDR3 protein: CASSPQGGEDTEAFF
CDR3 DNA: TGTGCCAGCAGCCCTCAAGGGGGTGAAGACACTGAAGCTTTCTTT
D gene: -
V gene: TRBV7-3
J gene: TRBJ1-1
clone size: -

CDR3 protein: CASLSKGFLDTEAFF
CDR3 DNA: TGTGCCAGCCTAAGCAAGGGGTTTTTAGACACTGAAGCTTTCTTT
D gene: -
V gene: TRBV21-1
J gene: TRBJ1-1
clone size: few

CDR3 protein: CASSVYRERDYGYTF
CDR3 DNA: TGTGCCAGCTCCGTTTATAGGGAGAGAGATTATGGCTACACCTTC
D gene: -
V gene: TRBV18
J gene: TRBJ1-2
clone size: -

CDR3 protein: CASSSTSGIYEQYF
CDR3 DNA: TGTGCCAGCAGCTCGACTAGCGGGATCTACGAGCAGTACTTC
D gene: TRBD2
V gene: TRBV11-2
J gene: TRBJ2-7
clone size: -

CDR3 protein: CASSQGVAGGGFRETQYF
CDR3 DNA: TGTGCCAGCAGCCAAGGGGTAGCGGGAGGAGGATTCCGTGAGACCCAGTACTTC
D gene: TRBD2
V gene: TRBV3-1/TRBV3-2
J gene: TRBJ2-5
clone size: -

CDR3 protein: CASSLERTDTQYF
CDR3 DNA: TGTGCCAGCAGCTTAGAGCGAACAGATACGCAGTATTTT
D gene: -
V gene: TRBV11-2
J gene: TRBJ2-3
clone size: -

CDR3 protein: CASSPPGGGRNTEAFF
CDR3 DNA: TGTGCCAGCTCACCACCGGGCGGGGGCCGGAACACTGAAGCTTTCTTT
D gene: -
V gene: TRBV18
J gene: TRBJ1-1
clone size: -

CDR3 protein: CASSQDPGLAGNTDTQYF
CDR3 DNA: TGCGCCAGCAGCCAAGATCCTGGGCTAGCGGGAAACACAGATACGCAGTATTTT
D gene: TRBD2
V gene: TRBV4-3
J gene: TRBJ2-3
clone size: few

CDR3 protein: CASSRRTSGETYEQYF
CDR3 DNA: TGTGCCAGCAGCAGACGGACTAGCGGGGAAACCTACGAGCAGTACTTC
D gene: TRBD2
V gene: TRBV7-6
J gene: TRBJ2-7
clone size: -

CDR3 protein: CASSQGTGGTEAFF
CDR3 DNA: TGTGCCAGCAGCCAGGGGACAGGGGGCACTGAAGCTTTCTTT
D gene: TRBD1
V gene: TRBV7-9
J gene: TRBJ1-1
clone size: -

CDR3 protein: CSARGLATNEKLFF
CDR3 DNA: TGCAGCGCTAGGGGGCTTGCGACTAATGAAAAACTGTTTTTT
D gene: TRBD1
V gene: TRBV29-1
J gene: TRBJ1-4
clone size: few

CDR3 protein: CASSPVDLQGSRNTIYF
CDR3 DNA: TGTGCCAGCTCACCAGTGGACTTACAGGGTTCGCGAAACACCATATATTTT
D gene: -
V gene: TRBV18
J gene: TRBJ1-3
clone size: -

CDR3 protein: CASSQQLDTYNEQFF
CDR3 DNA: TGTGCCAGCAGCCAACAACTGGACACCTACAATGAGCAGTTCTTC
D gene: -
V gene: TRBV9
J gene: TRBJ2-1
clone size: once

CDR3 protein: CASSQTPGLAPSSYNEQFF
CDR3 DNA: TGTGCCAGCAGCCAAACTCCGGGACTAGCGCCTAGCTCCTACAATGAGCAGTTCTTC
D gene: TRBD2
V gene: TRBV3-1/TRBV3-2
J gene: TRBJ2-1
clone size: once

CDR3 protein: CASSVHQGAQSEKLFF
CDR3 DNA: TGCGCCAGCAGCGTGCATCAGGGGGCGCAATCTGAAAAACTGTTTTTT
D gene: TRBD1
V gene: TRBV5-1
J gene: TRBJ1-4
clone size: -

CDR3 protein: CASSLAGSSYEQYF
CDR3 DNA: TGTGCCAGCAGCTTAGCAGGGAGTTCCTACGAGCAGTACTTC
D gene: -
V gene: TRBV7-6
J gene: TRBJ2-7
clone size: once

CDR3 protein: CASSTNRRGGQPQHF
CDR3 DNA: TGTGCCAGCAGTACCAATCGTAGGGGGGGGCAGCCCCAGCATTTT
D gene: -
V gene: TRBV28
J gene: TRBJ1-5
clone size: -